This T cell receptor beta chain was observed in a study of monozygotic twins with inflammatory bowel disease. Study results and caveats: Whereas healthy co-twins had higher TCRbeta diversity (inverse Simpson), IBD patients had lower diversity.

TCRdb reprocessed the 5' RACE reads and reports one entry per CDR3 protein, with no DNA. Listed are about 450,000 distinct CDR3 sequences; 2.4% falls within the top ten. The CDR3 runs 15 residues. As concerns this clonotype: Its matching antigen is unknown.

This receptor was taken from a human donor with ulcerative colitis or Crohn's disease, or a healthy co-twin of an affected twin (not recorded which). Sequencing was performed on blood. The rearrangement joins TRBV12-3 or TRBV12-4 to TRBJ2-1; lacking DNA, the TRBD2 call made by TCRdb goes unchecked. CDR3 residues: CASSLRRDKNNEQFF.